This T cell receptor beta chain was obtained from a study of cytomegalovirus exposure and HLA in healthy donors (dated 2017 in TCRdb). Notes on the research overall: An earlier analysis of approximately 550 of the donors reported roughly 270 Gb of sequence data and about 100 million unique TCR beta sequences from about 200 million T cells. An early release covering roughly 600 HLA-typed donors comprised around 300 gigabases of sequencing data and roughly 85 million unique TCR sequences. Of the 398 genotyped donors, around 81% fell in the genetic ancestry cluster associated with self-reported Caucasian donors. The study aimed to test whether signatures of past pathogen exposure could be identified by cataloging public T cell receptors. Using immunosequencing, the study profiled T cell repertoires from fewer than 700 subjects and related those repertoires to cytomegalovirus serostatus. Besides the first cohort of approximately 670 subjects, a separate validation cohort made up of roughly 120 different subjects was used. High-throughput TCR immunosequencing, statistical association of individual TCRs with disease status, and machine learning were combined to predict cytomegalovirus infection status. In a later analysis, previously published TCR beta repertoires from 666 donors were re-analyzed and high-resolution HLA genotyping was added so that TCR occurrence patterns could be studied. The later analysis used no new phenotypic data to find candidate immune exposures, relying instead on TCR beta sequences and their occurrence across donors. An earlier analysis of some 500 of the donors used high-throughput TCR beta sequencing to judge whether each TCR beta V gene segment behaved as functional or pseudogenic. Donor age, sex, ethnicity and CMV serostatus were compiled alongside the repertoire data. Genome-wide SNP genotypes for about three fifths of the roughly 670 donors were used in a later genetic analysis, which treated that subset as a discovery cohort. Every discovery cohort repertoire had been produced on one sequencing platform. Both class I and class II loci were covered by HLA typing, at four-digit resolution. The number of typed donors differed by locus: 629-630 for A, B, C, DRB1 and DQB1; 500 to 550 for DQA1; around 610 for DPA1; and roughly 490 for DPB1. Several DR-DQ haplotypes were treated as single units for association and clustering because of strong linkage in the cohort. Among some 410 genotyped donors of the cohort, an average of around 250,000 unique TCR beta nucleotide sequences was sequenced per donor, of which roughly 17% were non-productive.

Study-level results and caveats: A few of the identified cytomegalovirus-associated TCR beta chains were confirmed in vitro to be specific for cytomegalovirus antigens. An association between a missense DCLRE1C variant and V-gene and J-gene trimming of TCR beta chains was found in a later genetic analysis and replicated in an independent cohort. In both the original and validation cohorts, the classifier was reported to diagnose cytomegalovirus status with high specificity and sensitivity. Because counts were too low, about 17 rarely observed V segments, including chromosome 9 orphons, were excluded from the earlier analysis of 500 to 700 of the donors. Most TCR sequences were observed very rarely across donors, whereas some public TCRs were present in many individuals. In this cohort, only TCR beta chains were sequenced, and detectable features were limited by the absence of alpha or paired-chain data. Specific HLA alleles were associated with around 18,000 TCR beta sequences at a false discovery rate of 0.05 in a later analysis. A later analysis found that most CMV-associated TCR beta chains appeared HLA-restricted, with HLA associations seemingly driven largely by CMV exposure. It was suggested by the authors that the approach could potentially be generalized to other disease states and immunological phenotypes. According to a later genetic analysis, donors in an Asian-associated ancestry cluster had fewer N-insertions in productive TCRs than the approximately 700-donor mean. Linkage disequilibrium might explain the correlated functional status among segregating V segments, but an unknown experimental factor could not be ruled out. Compared with equally common non-associated chains, HLA-associated TCR beta chains in a later analysis were more clonally expanded and had lower generation probabilities. Because HLA typing was missing for some donors at each locus, association tests included only the typed subset. When HLA alleles, especially DR and DQ, strongly co-occurred, TCR associations were difficult to assign to individual alleles. The presence/absence analyses assumed that sequencing depth was roughly uniform across donors, and that assumption may not be true. A later analysis reported that several top co-occurrence clusters appeared linked to parvovirus B19, influenza, CMV and Epstein-Barr virus. In an earlier analysis of fewer than 700 of the donors, most TCR beta V segments appeared in productive rearrangements about 87% or about 30% of the time, broadly matching IMGT annotations. The only immune exposure information available for the cohort was CMV serostatus. A further reported finding was that TCR beta sequences accurately predicted the HLA-A and HLA-B alleles for most subjects in the first cohort. In a later analysis, TCR association rates were found to vary across HLA loci, with the most associated TCRs seen for DRB1 alleles and the fewest for HLA-C alleles. The sequencing pipeline was judged likely to have produced a cluster of highly shared sequence variants as a technical artifact. The study listed 164 TCR beta chains as associated with cytomegalovirus.

The cohort was made up of approximately 670 healthy bone marrow donors. At the time of sampling, every cohort member was nominally healthy, though immune exposures that went unrecorded were likely present. The donor was CMV seropositive and was included in the group of 250 to 300 seropositive cohort members. A peripheral blood sample was collected from each donor, and TCR beta sequencing was performed on peripheral blood mononuclear cells. Genomic DNA extraction from the blood cell samples was performed with the Qiagen DNeasy Blood Extraction Kit. On this clone: Which antigen it targets is not known. Per-nucleotide qualities are absent, and no much larger clonotype sits a single base away.

Library construction relied on the immunoSEQ multiplex PCR assay. For the multiplex PCR, a mixture combining 60 forward primers for TCR Vbeta segments and 13 reverse primers for TCR Jbeta segments was used. The CDR3 region of rearranged TCR beta genes was amplified from genomic DNA by a multiplex PCR assay. The amplified TCR beta libraries were sequenced on the Illumina HiSeq System as 87-base-pair reads. Per the source publication's procedure: Across the 500 to 750 repertoires, a later analysis counted 60 million to 90 million unique TCR beta chains, 9.5 million to 12 million of which were shared by at least two donors. A nearest-neighbor algorithm error-corrected the raw reads and collapsed the reads into unique sequences, merging closely related sequences to remove PCR and sequencing errors. To assign V, D and J gene segments, CDR3 sequences were aligned to IMGT reference sequences. For a sequence to be retained, at least a six-nucleotide match to both a V gene segment and a J gene segment was required. Rearrangements were called productive when the CDR3 lacked stop codons and stayed in frame with V and J; all others were non-productive. Following IMGT convention, CDR3 was defined as the stretch from the second conserved V-encoded cysteine to the conserved J-encoded phenylalanine. In an earlier analysis of roughly 580 of the donors, sequences lacking an unambiguous match to a single V gene segment were excluded. An earlier analysis of several hundred of the donors called V segments functional above 56.7% productive rearrangements and segregating when the between-donor standard deviation exceeded 5%. To diagnose cytomegalovirus status from the catalog of TCR beta chain sequences, a statistical classification framework was built. V and J gene assignment, in a later analysis, came from comparing TCR nucleotide sequences with IMGT/GENE-DB human TR gene sequences. In a later analysis, CDR3 sequences and most-parsimonious VDJ recombination scenarios were assigned using the TCRdist pipeline. In a later analysis, each TCR beta chain was defined by its CDR3 amino acid sequence together with its V-gene family, and reads lacking a unique V-gene family were excluded. A later analysis removed several hundred highly shared, low-generation-probability nucleotide sequences to deal with suspected cross-contamination and a sequencing artifact. For each public chain, a later analysis derived a clonal expansion index from normalized ranks of inferred template counts within each repertoire. A later analysis computed generation probabilities with a VDJ recombination model fitted to out-of-frame rearrangements, and checked the results against IGoR. In a later analysis, TCR-TCR, TCR-HLA and TCR-CMV co-occurrence was scored with hypergeometric tests, and a repertoire-size bias correction was applied to TCR pairs. False discovery rates were estimated in a later analysis by permuting HLA or CMV assignments 20 times. In a later analysis, co-occurring TCRs were grouped using DBSCAN, and TCRdist sequence similarity was added for clustering within HLA-allele-positive subsets. For co-occurrence clustering, repertoires with fewer than 30,000 or more than 120,000 public chains were excluded, along with five repertoires with anomalous nucleotide sharing. TCRdb carries this immuneACCESS record with in-frame sequences only. Its versions omit some clonotypes, under half of them owing to an unresolved V gene in the studies checked, with the rest unexplained. That table is the source of V, J and clone size, and D and trimming were worked out from the DNA. In all, the sample holds 100,000 or so clones, and around 80% of those were seen once. Together, the top ten hold about 4% of the sample.

This clonotype was obtained from a woman aged 50 to 65 in good health and CMV-seropositive. Sequenced input: PBMCs.

The DNA sequence is as follows: TGTGCCTGGAGTCTGGCAGGGCGTTCACCCCTCCACTTT. The encoded protein is CAWSLAGRSPLHF. The rearranged segments are TRBV30 and TRBJ1-6; TRBD1 might be the D gene, on 5 matching bases. From the germline V gene (reference sequence), CDR1 is GTSNPN and CDR2 is SVGIG. The CDR3 numbers 13 residues from cysteine through phenylalanine. The DNA shown is the 39-base CDR3, in frame from base 1. V was cut back by 2 bases and J by 9 bases, leaving a gap of 11 bases between them.